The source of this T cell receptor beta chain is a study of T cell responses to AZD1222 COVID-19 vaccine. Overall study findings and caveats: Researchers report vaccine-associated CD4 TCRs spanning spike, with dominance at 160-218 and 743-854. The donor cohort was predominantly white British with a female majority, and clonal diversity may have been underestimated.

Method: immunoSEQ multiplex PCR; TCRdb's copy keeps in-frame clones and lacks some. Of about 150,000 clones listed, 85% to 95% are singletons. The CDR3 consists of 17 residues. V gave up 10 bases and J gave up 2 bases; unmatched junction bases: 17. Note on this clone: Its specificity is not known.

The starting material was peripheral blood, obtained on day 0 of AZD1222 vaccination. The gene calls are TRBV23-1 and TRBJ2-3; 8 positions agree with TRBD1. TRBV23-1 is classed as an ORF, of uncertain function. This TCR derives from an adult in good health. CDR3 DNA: TGCGCCACAACCGTAAGCAGCAGGGGGCCCAACACAGATACGCAGTATTTT. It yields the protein CATTVSSRGPNTDTQYF.